This T cell receptor (beta chain) was obtained from a study of cytomegalovirus exposure and HLA in healthy donors. Overall study context: In a previous analysis, 110 million or so unique TCR beta sequences were found from some 180 million T cells. Genetic ancestry analysis placed around four fifths of the 400 or so donors that were genotyped in the Caucasian-associated cluster. Findings and limits, study-wide: When analyzed later, a missense DCLRE1C variant was found to be linked to TCR beta V- and J-gene trimming. Most TCR sequences were uncommon, yet certain public TCRs appeared in many donors.

In regard to this clone: Its matching antigen is unknown.

Researchers ran the PCR with 60 Vbeta and 13 Jbeta primers. Clones were sequenced by immunoSEQ multiplex PCR, and TCRdb holds only the in-frame ones, with some missing. The sample totals around 140,000 clones. The CDR3 consists of 14 residues. The junction had 1 base not matched to a gene; V was cut back by 3 bases and J by 2 bases. The germline V gene encodes CDR1 SGHDT and CDR2 YYEEEE. The clonotype comes from a woman aged 40 to 50 in good health and CMV-seronegative. The V gene is TRBV5-6, the J gene TRBJ1-3, with TRBD1 matching over 8 bases. Sequencing was done on a sample of PBMCs. CDR3 sequence reads: CASSSGGPGNTIYF. CDR3 bases: TGTGCCAGCAGCTCAGGGGGCCCTGGAAACACCATATATTTT.